What follows is one TCR beta chain and its context. MiXCR, run by TCRdb on the 5' RACE reads, gives a single entry per CDR3 protein. The repertoire holds approximately 330,000 distinct CDR3 sequences, with 12% as singletons. The entry originates in a study of T cells after yellow fever vaccination. Overall study: It was SMART-Seq v4 Ultra Low Input that prepared the fractions with low cell numbers.

Germline loops: CDR1 SGHAT, CDR2 FQNNGV. The CDR3 is 12 amino acids. V was shortened by 4 bases and J by 6 bases, with 6 bases between the two germline ends. This TCR came from a man aged 18 to 30 who received the YFV17D yellow fever vaccine. The sequenced sample was CD4+ T cells sorted from PBMCs, obtained 15 days after the yellow fever booster vaccination. The genes are TRBV11-2 and TRBJ1-4, with D tentatively TRBD1 (6 bases). CDR3 protein: CASSYRDEKLFF. The CDR3 DNA reads TGTGCCAGCAGCTACAGGGATGAAAAACTGTTTTTT.